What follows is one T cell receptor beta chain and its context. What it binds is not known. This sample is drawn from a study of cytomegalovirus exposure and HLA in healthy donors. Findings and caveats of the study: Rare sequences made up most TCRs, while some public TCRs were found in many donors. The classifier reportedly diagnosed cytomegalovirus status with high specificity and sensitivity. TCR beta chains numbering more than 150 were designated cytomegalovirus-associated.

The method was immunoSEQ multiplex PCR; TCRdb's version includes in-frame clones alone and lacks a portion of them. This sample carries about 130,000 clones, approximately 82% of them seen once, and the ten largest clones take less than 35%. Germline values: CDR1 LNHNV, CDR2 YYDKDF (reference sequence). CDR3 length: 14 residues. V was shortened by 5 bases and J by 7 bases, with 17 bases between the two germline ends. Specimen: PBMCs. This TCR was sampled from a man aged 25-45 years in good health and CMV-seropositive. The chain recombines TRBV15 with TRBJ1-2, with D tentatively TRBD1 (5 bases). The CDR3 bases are TGTGCCACCAGCGCCCGTGGGGGAGGACGTGGCTACACCTTC. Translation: CATSARGGGRGYTF.